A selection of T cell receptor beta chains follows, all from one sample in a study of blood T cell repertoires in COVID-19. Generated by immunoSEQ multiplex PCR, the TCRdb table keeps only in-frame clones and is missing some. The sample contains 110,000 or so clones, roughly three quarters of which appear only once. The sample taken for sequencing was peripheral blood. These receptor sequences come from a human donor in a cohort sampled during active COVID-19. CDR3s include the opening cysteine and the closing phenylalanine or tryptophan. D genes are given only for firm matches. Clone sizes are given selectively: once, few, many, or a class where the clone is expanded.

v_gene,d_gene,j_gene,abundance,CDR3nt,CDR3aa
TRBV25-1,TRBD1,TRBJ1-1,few,TGTGCCAGCTTGCCCGACAGGGGCACTGAAGCTTTCTTT,CASLPDRGTEAFF
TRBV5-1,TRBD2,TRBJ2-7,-,TGCGCCAGCAGCCAAACCCGGACTAGCGGCTACTACGAGCAGTACTTC,CASSQTRTSGYYEQYF
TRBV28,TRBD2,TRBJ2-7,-,TGTGCCAGCAGTAAACCGGGACTAGCGGGAAACGAGCAGTACTTC,CASSKPGLAGNEQYF
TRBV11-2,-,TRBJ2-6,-,TGTGCCAGCAGCTCTATGACAGGTGGGGCCAACGTCCTGACTTTC,CASSSMTGGANVLTF
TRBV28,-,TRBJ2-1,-,TGTGCCAGCTGTGAACAGGGAGACAATGAGCAGTTCTTC,CASCEQGDNEQFF
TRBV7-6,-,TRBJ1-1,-,TGTGCCAGCAGCTCCAGGGTGGGCACTGAAGCTTTCTTT,CASSSRVGTEAFF
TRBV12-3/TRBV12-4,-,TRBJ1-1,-,TGTGCCAGCAGTCCCGGAGGGAGTTCTGAAGCTTTCTTT,CASSPGGSSEAFF
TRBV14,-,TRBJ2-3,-,TGTGCCAGCAGGCAGACAGGCACAGATACGCAGTATTTT,CASRQTGTDTQYF
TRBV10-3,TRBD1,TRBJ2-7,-,TGTGCCATCAGCATCGACAGGGGTAGAGGCGAGCAGTACTTC,CAISIDRGRGEQYF
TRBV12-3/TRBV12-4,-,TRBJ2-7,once,TGTGCCAGCAGTCCCCCGGGGGTCCGCGAGCAGTACTTC,CASSPPGVREQYF
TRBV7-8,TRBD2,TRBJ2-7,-,TGTGCCAGCAGCTCAGGACTAGCGGGAGACGAGCAGTACTTC,CASSSGLAGDEQYF
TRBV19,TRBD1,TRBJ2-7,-,TGTGCCAGTAGTGGGGACAGCTCCTACGAGCAGTACTTC,CASSGDSSYEQYF
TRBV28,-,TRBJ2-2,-,TGTGCCAGCAGTTTATCTCCGTTGCGCACCGGGGAGCTGTTTTTT,CASSLSPLRTGELFF
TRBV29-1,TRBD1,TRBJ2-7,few,TGCAGCGTTGAATTGACAGGGGGTATAGGCGAGCAGTACTTC,CSVELTGGIGEQYF
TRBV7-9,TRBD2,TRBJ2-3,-,TGTGCCAGCAGCCAAGGACTAGCGGGACTACTTACAGATACGCAGTATTTT,CASSQGLAGLLTDTQYF
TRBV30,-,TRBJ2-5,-,TGTGCCTGGGGGGACTTCAAAGAGACCCAGTACTTC,CAWGDFKETQYF
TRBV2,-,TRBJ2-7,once,TGTGCCAGCAGTGAGGGAAGGCGGGTTTCCTACGAGCAGTACTTC,CASSEGRRVSYEQYF
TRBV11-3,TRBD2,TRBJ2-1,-,TGTGCCAGCAGCTTACCCGTGGGGACTAGCGCTTACAATGAGCAGTTCTTC,CASSLPVGTSAYNEQFF
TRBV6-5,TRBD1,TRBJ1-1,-,TGTGCCAGCAGACCCGGGACAGGGAACACTGAAGCTTTCTTT,CASRPGTGNTEAFF
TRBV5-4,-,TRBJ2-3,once,TGTGCCAGCAGCTTGGGGCAGGGTTTTACAGATACGCAGTATTTT,CASSLGQGFTDTQYF